This T cell receptor (beta chain) was found in a study of blood T cell dynamics during melanoma immunotherapy. Study background: Metastatic melanoma patients received first-line pembrolizumab or nivolumab plus ipilimumab. Overall study results and limits: Unlike progressors, later disease-control patients had W3 repertoires gaining clonality or diversity.

Concerning this clone itself: No antigen is known for it.

The time point was: pre-treatment baseline. The CDR3 extends over 14 amino acids. Trimming removed 2 bases from V and 1 base from J, with 8 bases in between. Germline V gene lookup returns CDR1 KGHSH and CDR2 LQKENI. A fixed DNA input of roughly 0.35 ug was used per bulk PBMC sample. The table came from immunoSEQ multiplex PCR; TCRdb's copy has only in-frame clones and leaves some out. The sample consists of about 14,000 clones, about nine tenths of them appearing once. The sample here was blood, taken from a patient treated with checkpoint blockade. The sequence derives from a human donor with melanoma. The chain employs TRBV18 and TRBJ1-1; D gene uncertain. The CDR3 spells CASSPSRENTEAFF. DNA of the CDR3: TGTGCCAGCTCACCAAGTCGAGAGAACACTGAAGCTTTCTTT.